One sample yielded the 7 T cell receptor beta chains listed below, sequenced in a study of blood T cell repertoires in COVID-19. Profiling relied on immunoSEQ multiplex PCR, and the TCRdb table lists in-frame clones only, not all of them. The repertoire has more than 200,000 clones, approximately 88% of them found once; the top ten carry roughly 3.7%. Material: PBMCs or T cells enriched from blood (not recorded which). The receptors derive from a woman in her 30s who had been exposed to COVID-19.

This clone was seen only a few times. This rearrangement joins TRBV5-4 to TRBJ1-2, with 12 bases matching TRBD1. Looked up from germline, CDR1 is SGHNT and CDR2 is YYREEE (reference sequence). The trim removed 5 bases at V and 4 bases at J, leaving 3 bases unmatched. The CDR3 is 14 amino acids. CDR3 coding DNA: TGTGCCAGCAGTCGGGACAGGGGGCTCTATGGCTACACCTTC. Its protein product is CASSRDRGLYGYTF.

The CDR3 DNA is TGTGCCAGCAGCGTAACGCAGGGGCGGGGGGATACGCAGTATTTT. It is translated as CASSVTQGRGDTQYF. The chain is built from TRBV9 and TRBJ2-3; a weak D match, TRBD2 (7 bases). Trimming stripped 1 base from V and 6 bases from J, with 15 bases between. The CDR3 consists of 15 residues. CDR1 SGDLS and CDR2 YYNGEE come from the germline V gene. Together with reference TRBV9 and TRBJ2-3, the CDR3 gives the full variable domain: DSGVTQTPKHLITATGQRVTLRCSPRSGDLSVYWYQQSLDQGLQFLIQYYNGEERAKGNILERFSAQQFPDLHSELNLSSLELGDSALYFCASSVTQGRGDTQYFGPGTRLTVL.

In its sample, this clone was seen once. At one end, the junction sequence differs from germline, possibly due to a read error. V usage is TRBV7-9 and J usage is TRBJ2-7, with D perhaps TRBD2 (6 bases). The CDR3 runs 12 residues. Germline V gene sequence: CDR1 SEHNR, CDR2 FQNEAQ (reference sequence). The CDR3 loop is CASSLGGGEKDF. In nucleotides, the CDR3 is TGTGCCAGCAGCTTAGGTGGCGGGGAGAAGGACTTC.

J is TRBJ2-1 and V is TRBV13; D uncertain. This CDR3 is built from 14 residues. V dropped 10 bases and J dropped 0 bases, with 13 bases sitting between them. Germline V gene data show CDR1 as PRHDT and CDR2 as FYEKMQ (reference sequence). CDR3 sequence (DNA): TGTGCCACCGGCAGCCGGAGCTCCTACAATGAGCAGTTCTTC. Its translation: CATGSRSSYNEQFF.

The chain has TRBV27 and TRBJ1-5; 8 bases agree with TRBD1. The germline gives CDR1 MNHEY, CDR2 SMNVEV (reference sequence). Trimming took 3 bases from V and 0 from J; bases not matched to a gene: 4. The CDR3 totals 16 residues. CDR3 nucleotides: TGTGCCAGCAGTTTGACAGGGGACAATAGCAATCAGCCCCAGCATTTT. Amino acid sequence: CASSLTGDNSNQPQHF.

The chain joins TRBV5-1 to TRBJ1-1; D is undetermined. V was trimmed by 0 bases and J by 4 bases, leaving 13 bases between them. From germline, CDR1 is SGHRS and CDR2 YFSETQ. This CDR3 is built from 15 residues. For the CDR3, the DNA is TGCGCCAGCAGCTTGGATGGGTCTAGGAGCACTGAAGCTTTCTTT. It yields the protein CASSLDGSRSTEAFF.

V gene TRBV5-6 combines with J gene TRBJ2-1; 9 bases align to TRBD2. CDR3 length equals 14 residues. From germline, CDR1 is SGHDT and CDR2 YYEEEE. Trimming at V came to 1 base and at J to 15 bases, leaving 11 bases not matched to a gene. CDR3 region: CASSLRQRGVFWFF. Written as DNA, the CDR3 is TGTGCCAGCAGCTTGCGCCAGCGGGGGGTCTTTTGGTTCTTC.